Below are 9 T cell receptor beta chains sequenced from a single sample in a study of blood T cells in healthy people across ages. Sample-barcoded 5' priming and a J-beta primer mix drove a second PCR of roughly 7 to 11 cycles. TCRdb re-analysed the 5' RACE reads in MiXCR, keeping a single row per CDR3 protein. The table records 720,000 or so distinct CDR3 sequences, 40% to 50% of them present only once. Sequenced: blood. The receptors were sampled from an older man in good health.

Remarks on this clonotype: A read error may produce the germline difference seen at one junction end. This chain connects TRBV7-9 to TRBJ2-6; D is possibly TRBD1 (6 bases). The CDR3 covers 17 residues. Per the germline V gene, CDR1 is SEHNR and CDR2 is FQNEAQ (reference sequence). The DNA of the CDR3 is TGTGCCAGCAACGCCGGGACACCCTTCTCTGGGGCCAACGTTCTGACTTTC. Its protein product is CASNAGTPFSGANVLTF.

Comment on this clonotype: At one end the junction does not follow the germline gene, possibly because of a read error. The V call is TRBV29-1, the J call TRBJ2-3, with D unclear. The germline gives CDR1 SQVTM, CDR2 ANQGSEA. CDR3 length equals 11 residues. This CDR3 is CSVAPEDAQYF. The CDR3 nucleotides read TGCAGCGTTGCCCCAGAAGATGCGCAGTATTTT.

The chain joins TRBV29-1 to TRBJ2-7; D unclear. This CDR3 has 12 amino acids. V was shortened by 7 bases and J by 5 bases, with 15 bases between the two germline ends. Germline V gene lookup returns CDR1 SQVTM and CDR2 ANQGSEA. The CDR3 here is CSAENGADEQYF. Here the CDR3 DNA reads TGCAGCGCTGAGAACGGTGCCGACGAGCAGTACTTC.

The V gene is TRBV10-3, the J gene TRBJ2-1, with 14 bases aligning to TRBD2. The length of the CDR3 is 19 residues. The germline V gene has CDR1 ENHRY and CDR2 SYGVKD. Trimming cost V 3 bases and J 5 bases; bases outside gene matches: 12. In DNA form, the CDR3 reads TGTGCCATCAGTGATGTGACTAGCGGGGGGGGCAGCCTAGACAATGAGCAGTTCTTC. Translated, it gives CAISDVTSGGGSLDNEQFF.

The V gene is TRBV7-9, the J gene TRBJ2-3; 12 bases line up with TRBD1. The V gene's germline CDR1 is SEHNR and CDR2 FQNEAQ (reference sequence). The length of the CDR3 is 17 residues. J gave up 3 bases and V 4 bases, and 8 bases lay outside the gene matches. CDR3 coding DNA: TGTGCCAGCAGCTCCGCCGGGACAGGGGGCGGAACAGATACGCAGTATTTT. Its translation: CASSSAGTGGGTDTQYF.

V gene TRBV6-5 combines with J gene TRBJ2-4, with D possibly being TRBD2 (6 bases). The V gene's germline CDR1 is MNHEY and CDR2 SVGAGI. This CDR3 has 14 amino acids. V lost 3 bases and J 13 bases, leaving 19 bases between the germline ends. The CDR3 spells CASSYGGSSREQYF. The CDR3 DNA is TGTGCCAGCAGTTATGGGGGGTCCTCACGTGAGCAGTACTTC.

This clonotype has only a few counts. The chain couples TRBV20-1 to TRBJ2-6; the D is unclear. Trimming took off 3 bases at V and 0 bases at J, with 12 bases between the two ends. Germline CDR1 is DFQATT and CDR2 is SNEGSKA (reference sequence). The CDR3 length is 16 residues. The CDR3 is CSASFSLSSGANVLTF. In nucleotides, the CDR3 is TGCAGTGCTAGTTTCAGCCTTAGCTCTGGGGCCAACGTCCTGACTTTC.

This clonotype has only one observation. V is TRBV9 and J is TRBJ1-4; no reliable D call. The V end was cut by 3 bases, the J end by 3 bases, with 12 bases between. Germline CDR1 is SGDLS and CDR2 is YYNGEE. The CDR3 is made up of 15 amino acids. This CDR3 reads CASSAAWGANEKLFF. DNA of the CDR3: TGTGCCAGCAGCGCAGCGTGGGGTGCTAATGAAAAACTGTTTTTT.

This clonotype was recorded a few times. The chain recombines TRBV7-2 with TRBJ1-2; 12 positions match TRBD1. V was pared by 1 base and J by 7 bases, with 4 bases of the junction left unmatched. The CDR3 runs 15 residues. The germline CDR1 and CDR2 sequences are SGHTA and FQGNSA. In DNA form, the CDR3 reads TGTGCCAGCAGCTTAGATGGGACAGGGGGCGGTGGCTACACCTTC. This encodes CASSLDGTGGGGYTF.